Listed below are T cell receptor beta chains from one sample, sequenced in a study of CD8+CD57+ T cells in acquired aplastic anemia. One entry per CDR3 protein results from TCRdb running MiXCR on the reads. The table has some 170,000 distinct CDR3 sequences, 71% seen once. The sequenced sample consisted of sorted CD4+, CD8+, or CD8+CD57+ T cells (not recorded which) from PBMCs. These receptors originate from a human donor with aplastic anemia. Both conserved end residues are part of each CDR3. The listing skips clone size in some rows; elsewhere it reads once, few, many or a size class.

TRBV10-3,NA,CAISELGAAEAFF
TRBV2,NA,CASTGSSTDTQYF
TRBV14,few,CASSDPAGVKTQYF
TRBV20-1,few,CSARPGGKETQYF
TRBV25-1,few,CASSDQHTLTGELFF
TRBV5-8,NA,CASSPPGQGFYEQYF
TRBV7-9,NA,CASSLVLRGTEAFF
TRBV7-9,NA,CASSPRDSGNTIYF
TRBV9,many,CASSVSGSAPAHEQYF
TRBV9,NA,CASSVGGGAGNEQFF
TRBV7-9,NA,CASSFRVDTDTQYF
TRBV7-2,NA,CASSSMGYNEQYF
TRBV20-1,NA,CSARGTNYGYTF
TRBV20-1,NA,CSARPEDTEAFF
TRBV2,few,CASRQATEAFF
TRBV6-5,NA,CASSYTEVYGYTF
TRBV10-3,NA,CAISEISHTEAFF
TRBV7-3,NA,CASSLVASSYNEQFF
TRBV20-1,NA,CSARPYLGVLNTGELFF
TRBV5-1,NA,CASSSRGYSYEQYF
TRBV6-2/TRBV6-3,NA,CASSEQGVGSNQPQHF
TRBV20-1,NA,CSAGPGLAIHEQYF
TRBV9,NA,CASSQGPSPLHF
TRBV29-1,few,CSVENGETQYF
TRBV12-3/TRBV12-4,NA,CASSFLAGGPYEQYF
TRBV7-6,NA,CASSSSGQGDSPLHF
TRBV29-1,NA,CSVRPTDGYTF
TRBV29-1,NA,CSVELAEQSSGNTIYF
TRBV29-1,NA,CSVGGEASIRGYTF
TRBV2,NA,CASSVTAGTGSYNEQFF
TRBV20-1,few,CSARDRREETQYF
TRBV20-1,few,CSGTGDTGELFF
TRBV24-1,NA,CATSASGRALGETQYF
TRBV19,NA,CAPSRIAGSSPDTQYF
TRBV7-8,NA,CASMSPGSNTGELFF
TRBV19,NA,CASSMLGQPQHF
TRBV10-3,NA,CAISAGQVGYEQFF
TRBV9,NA,CASSVEGAHTEAFF
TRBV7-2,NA,CASARGPDTQYF
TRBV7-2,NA,CASSLGPRGETQYF
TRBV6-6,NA,CASTAGTGGADTQYF
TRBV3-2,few,CASSQALESYEQYF
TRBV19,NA,CASSRAGGQPQHF
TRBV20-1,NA,CSARRPGGNQPQHF
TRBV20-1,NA,CSARAVASGRETQYF
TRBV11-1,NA,CASRKTSGSTDTQYF
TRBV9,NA,CASSHRASPLHF
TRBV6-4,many,CASSDISGASDTQYF
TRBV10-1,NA,CASSRGSSDRPNTGELFF
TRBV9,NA,CASGGAENSPLHF
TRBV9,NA,CASSLNAGELFF
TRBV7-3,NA,CASSLRIDTQYF
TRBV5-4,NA,CASSYETGYEQFF
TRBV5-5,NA,CASRNNYEQYF
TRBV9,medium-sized,CASSVGHDSEKLFF
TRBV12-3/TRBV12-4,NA,CASRRTGLGYGYTF
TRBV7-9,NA,CASSSTRGGFGNIQYF
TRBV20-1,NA,CSAGEGNQPQHF
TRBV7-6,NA,CASSLVPGPDSPLHF